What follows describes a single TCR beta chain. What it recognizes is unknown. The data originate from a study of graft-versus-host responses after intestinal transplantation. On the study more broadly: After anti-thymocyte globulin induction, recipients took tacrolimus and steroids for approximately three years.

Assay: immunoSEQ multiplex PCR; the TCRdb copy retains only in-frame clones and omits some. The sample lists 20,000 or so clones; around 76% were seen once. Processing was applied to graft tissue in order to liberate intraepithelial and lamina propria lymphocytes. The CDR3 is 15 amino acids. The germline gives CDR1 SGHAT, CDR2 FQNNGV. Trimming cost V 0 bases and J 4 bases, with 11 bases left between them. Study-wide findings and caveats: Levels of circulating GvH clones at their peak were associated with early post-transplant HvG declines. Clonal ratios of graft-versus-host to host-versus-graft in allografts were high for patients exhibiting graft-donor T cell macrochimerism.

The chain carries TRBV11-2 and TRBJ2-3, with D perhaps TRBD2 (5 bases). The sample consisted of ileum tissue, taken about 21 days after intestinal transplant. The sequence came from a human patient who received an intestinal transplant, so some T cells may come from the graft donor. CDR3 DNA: TGTGCCAGCAGCTTAGATCGGGGTTCCGCAGATACGCAGTATTTT. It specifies CASSLDRGSADTQYF. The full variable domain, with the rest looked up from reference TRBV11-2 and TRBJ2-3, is EAGVAQSPRYKIIEKRQSVAFWCNPISGHATLYWYQQILGQGPKLLIQFQNNGVVDDSQLPKDRFSAERLKGVDSTLKIQPAKLEDSAVYLCASSLDRGSADTQYFGPGTRLTVL.